Presented here are 4 T cell receptor beta chains from one specimen sequenced in a study of Ad26.COV2.S vaccination and SARS-CoV-2 variants. Assay: immunoSEQ multiplex PCR; the TCRdb copy retains only in-frame clones and omits some. The sample contains some 350,000 clones, roughly 84% of which appear only once. The treatment: about 20 received Ad26.COV2.S at low or high dose, single or two shots; 5 received placebo; per-sample allocation not given. Repertoires come from day 63 after the first vaccine or placebo injection. Sequences were derived from peripheral blood, sampled in a trial of Ad26.COV2.S vaccine versus placebo. All receptors derive from a person aged 18-60 years who received the Ad26.COV2.S COVID-19 vaccine or a placebo.

The genes are TRBV19 and TRBJ2-7; possibly TRBD2 for D (7 bases). Germline CDR1 is LNHDA and CDR2 is SQIVND (reference sequence). The CDR3 is 17 residues long. Trimming removed 4 bases from V and 0 bases from J, with 19 bases in between. CDR3 sequence: CASSTTVGGAISYEQYF. CDR3 DNA sequence: TGTGCCAGTAGTACCACCGTGGGGGGGGCGATCTCCTACGAGCAGTACTTC.

The genes are TRBV18 and TRBJ2-5; D uncertain. The germline V and J ends were trimmed by 6 bases and 1 base, with 12 bases remaining between them. The CDR3 is 14 residues long. Germline V CDR1 and CDR2: KGHSH, LQKENI. The CDR3 sequence is CASSPPNSQETQYF. DNA of the CDR3: TGTGCCAGCTCTCCCCCCAACTCCCAAGAGACCCAGTACTTC.

CDR3 nucleotide sequence: TGTGCCAGCAGCTTAGATCCAGGGGGGTATTACGAGCAGTACTTC. The encoded protein is CASSLDPGGYYEQYF. The chain is built from TRBV7-2 and TRBJ2-7; TRBD1 is a possible D gene (7 bases). The CDR3 runs to 15 residues. Germline assignment: CDR1 SGHTA and CDR2 FQGNSA. V was clipped by 1 base and J by 4 bases, with 14 bases between them.

Only one count was recorded for this clone. The V call is TRBV27, the J call TRBJ2-3; D ambiguous. CDR1 is MNHEY, CDR2 SMNVEV, per germline (reference sequence). This CDR3 is built from 15 residues. V shed 6 bases and J shed 4 bases, with 17 bases lying between them. The CDR3 nucleotides are TGTGCCAGCAGCCCAACCGGCTCTGCCCCAGATACGCAGTATTTT. Its translation is CASSPTGSAPDTQYF.